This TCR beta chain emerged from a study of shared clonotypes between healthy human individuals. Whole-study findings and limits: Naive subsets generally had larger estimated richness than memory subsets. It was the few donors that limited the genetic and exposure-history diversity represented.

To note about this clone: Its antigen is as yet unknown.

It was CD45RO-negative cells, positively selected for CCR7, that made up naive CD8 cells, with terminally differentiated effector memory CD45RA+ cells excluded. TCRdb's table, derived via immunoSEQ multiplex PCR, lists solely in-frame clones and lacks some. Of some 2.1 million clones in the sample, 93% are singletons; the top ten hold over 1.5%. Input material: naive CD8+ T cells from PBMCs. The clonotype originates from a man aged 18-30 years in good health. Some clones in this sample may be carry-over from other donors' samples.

The CDR3 sequence is CASSWALNTGELFF. The CDR3 region has the DNA TGCGCCAGCAGCTGGGCTTTAAACACCGGGGAGCTGTTTTTT. The chain has TRBV5-1 and TRBJ2-2; D is unclear. Germline assignment: CDR1 SGHRS and CDR2 YFSETQ. There are 14 residues in the CDR3. V lost 3 bases and J lost 2, with 8 bases in between.